This T cell receptor beta chain is drawn from a study of blood T cell repertoires in COVID-19. The protocol was immunoSEQ multiplex PCR, while the TCRdb copy is restricted to in-frame clones and leaves out a portion. Of 200,000 to 250,000 clones in the sample, 87% were seen once. This CDR3 contains 15 residues. CDR1 is MNHEY and CDR2 is SVGAGI in the germline V gene. Trimming removed 2 bases from V and 2 bases from J; junction bases left unmatched: 1. Material: PBMCs or T cells enriched from blood (not recorded which). The J gene is TRBJ1-1, the V gene TRBV6-5; TRBD1 matches at 11 bases. This clonotype was sampled from a man younger than 45 who had recovered from COVID-19. CDR3 protein: CASSYGTGGNTEAFF. CDR3 coding DNA: TGTGCCAGCAGTTACGGGACAGGGGGAAACACTGAAGCTTTCTTT.